Listed here are 30 T cell receptor beta chains from one sample, sequenced in a study of blood T cells in healthy people across ages. PCR was performed a second time for 7 to 11 cycles using a sample-barcoded 5' primer and a J-beta primer mix. TCRdb re-called the 5' RACE reads with MiXCR, one entry per CDR3 protein. Of some 900,000 distinct CDR3 sequences listed, 29% were seen once; the top ten hold 15% to 20%. The sequenced material came from blood. These receptors came from a woman of 80 years or more in good health.

This clonotype occurred many times. The rearrangement links TRBV20-1 to TRBJ1-5, with D hard to call. With 3 bases removed from V and 0 bases from J, the gap between germline ends came to 9 bases. CDR1 DFQATT and CDR2 SNEGSKA come from the germline V gene (reference sequence). This CDR3 has 14 residues. CDR3 residues: CSARWQNSNQPQHF. The CDR3 DNA follows: TGCAGTGCTAGGTGGCAGAATAGCAATCAGCCCCAGCATTTT.

At least ten counts were recorded for this clonotype. This sequence joins TRBV7-2 and TRBJ2-1; TRBD2 agrees at 7 bases. This CDR3 spans 16 amino acids. V lost 7 bases, J lost 6 bases, and 15 bases stayed unmatched. The V gene's germline CDR1 is SGHTA and CDR2 FQGNSA. CDR3 amino acids: CASTLKAGLVGNEQFF. CDR3 coding DNA: TGTGCCAGCACTTTGAAAGCCGGACTAGTGGGCAATGAGCAGTTCTTC.

This clonotype has a handful of counts. The chain has TRBV10-3 and TRBJ2-3; D not certain. The CDR3 spans 15 residues. V lost 0 bases to trimming and J lost 0 bases, with 7 bases between them. Germline V lookup: CDR1 ENHRY, CDR2 SYGVKD. The CDR3 protein is CAISESVLSTDTQYF. CDR3 nucleotide sequence: TGTGCCATCAGTGAGTCGGTGCTGAGCACAGATACGCAGTATTTT.

This clonotype appeared many times. The rearrangement uses TRBV7-2 and TRBJ2-1, with 7 bases fitting TRBD1. Germline CDR1 SGHTA, CDR2 FQGNSA. The V and J ends lost 1 base and 6 bases, in that order; junction bases with no gene match: 12. The CDR3 contains 17 residues. The CDR3 reads CASSLEGQVLIRNEQFF. CDR3 nucleotide sequence: TGTGCCAGCAGCTTAGAAGGACAGGTCCTTATTCGCAATGAGCAGTTCTTC.

In regard to this clonotype: Possible read error: a much larger clone is one base away. This sequence joins TRBV25-1 and TRBJ1-2; tentatively, D is TRBD1 (6 bases). CDR1 and CDR2 (germline): MGHDK, SYGVNS. The CDR3 covers 16 residues. The CDR3 DNA sequence: TGTGCCAGCACTGAATCTGGGGGCGGGCTTGGGGCGCGCTACACCTTC. It translates to CASTESGGGLGARYTF.

This clonotype was counted only a few times. The chain is built from TRBV20-1 and TRBJ1-1; D is perhaps TRBD1 (5 bases). CDR1 and CDR2 (germline): DFQATT, SNEGSKA (reference sequence). The CDR3 loop spans 13 amino acids. Trimming removed 5 bases from V and 2 bases from J, with 12 bases in between. CDR3 in DNA: TGCAGTGCTGGCCTCGGGGGTAACACTGAAGCTTTCTTT. Translation gives CSAGLGGNTEAFF.

This clonotype was recorded many times. This chain links TRBV7-2 with TRBJ2-3; TRBD1 or TRBD2 may be the D gene (5 bases each). CDR3 length equals 14 residues. In germline, CDR1 is SGHTA, CDR2 FQGNSA. V gave up 5 bases and J gave up 2 bases, with 11 bases separating them. The CDR3 loop reads CASSIGTTTDTQYF. The DNA for the CDR3 is TGTGCCAGCAGCATAGGGACGACCACAGATACGCAGTATTTT.

The J gene is TRBJ1-2, the V gene TRBV5-1; tentatively, D is TRBD1 (6 bases). Looked up from germline, CDR1 is SGHRS and CDR2 is YFSETQ. The CDR3 totals 12 residues. V was trimmed by 6 bases and J by 8 bases, leaving 14 bases between them. The CDR3 sequence is CASNEQGYGYTF. CDR3 DNA sequence: TGCGCCAGCAACGAACAGGGCTACGGCTACACCTTC.

This clonotype was observed a handful of times. A much larger clonotype is one base distant, so this may be a read error. The chain combines TRBV6-5 with TRBJ2-5; 11 bases match TRBD1. The CDR3 covers 14 residues. Germline V lookup: CDR1 MNHEY, CDR2 SVGAGI. Unmatched junction bases numbered 13, after V lost 8 bases and J lost 11 bases. CDR3 DNA: TGTGCCAGCGGTGGGACAGGGGGAAAACTTGAGCAGTACTTC. It specifies CASGGTGGKLEQYF.

The J gene is TRBJ1-2, the V gene TRBV6-5; TRBD1 agrees at 11 bases. Germline V lookup: CDR1 MNHEY, CDR2 SVGAGI. The ends lost 2 bases at V and 7 bases at J; junction bases unmatched: 3. The CDR3 covers 14 residues. The CDR3 coding sequence is TGTGCCAGCAGTTACCGAGGACAGGGGGCTGGCTACACCTTC. It translates to CASSYRGQGAGYTF.

On this clonotype itself: A much more abundant neighbour one base away suggests this may be a read error. The chain links TRBV9 to TRBJ2-7, with 7 bases aligning to TRBD1. CDR3 length equals 15 residues. Germline CDR1 is SGDLS and CDR2 is YYNGEE. The chain's CDR3 is CASSVAGTASYERYF. Written as DNA, the CDR3 is TGTGCCAGCAGCGTTGCCGGGACAGCCTCCTACGAGCGGTACTTC.

The chain carries TRBV5-1 and TRBJ2-4; 9 bases agree with TRBD2. With the DNA end fitting TRBJ2-7 better, the J assignment may be wrong. This CDR3 is built from 16 residues. The germline CDR1 and CDR2 sequences are SGHRS and YFSETQ. As DNA, the CDR3 is TGCGCCAGCAGCCCCGGCAGGAGCGGGGGGAGCAGCGAGCAGTACTTC. Translation gives CASSPGRSGGSSEQYF.

This clonotype showed up many times. The genes are TRBV10-1 and TRBJ1-2; D possibly corresponds to TRBD1 (5 bases). The CDR3 sequence is 13 residues long. V shed 6 bases and J shed 4 bases, with 12 bases lying between them. Germline V lookup: CDR1 WNHNN, CDR2 SYGVQD (reference sequence). The CDR3 reads CASRPDSTYGYTF. CDR3 in DNA: TGCGCCAGCAGACCCGACAGCACCTATGGCTACACCTTC.

The chain couples TRBV6-2 or TRBV6-3 to TRBJ2-1, with 15 bases fitting TRBD2. The germline gives CDR1 MNHEY, CDR2 SVGEGT. The ends lost 6 bases at V and 7 bases at J; junction bases unmatched: 10. The CDR3 loop spans 17 amino acids. CDR3 DNA sequence: TGTGCCAGCAGCCAGAGGACTAGCGGGGGGGCCGGGAATGAGCAGTTCTTC. Translation gives CASSQRTSGGAGNEQFF.

This clonotype was recorded a few times. This clone may be a read error of a much larger clone one base away. V gene TRBV7-2 combines with J gene TRBJ2-3; D gene unclear. Germline CDR1 and CDR2: SGHTA and FQGNSA. The CDR3 loop spans 15 amino acids. The CDR3 region is CANSRARLPTDTQYF. The CDR3 nucleotides read TGTGCCAACAGCCGCGCCAGGTTACCCACAGATACGCAGTATTTT.

This clonotype was detected only a few times. The J gene is TRBJ1-1, the V gene TRBV13; unclear D gene. The germline V gene encodes CDR1 PRHDT and CDR2 FYEKMQ (reference sequence). V was pared by 1 base and J by 9 bases, with 15 bases between. This CDR3 region has 14 residues. The CDR3 loop reads CASSLVLKGEKAFF. The CDR3 nucleotides are TGTGCCAGCAGCTTAGTTTTAAAGGGTGAGAAAGCTTTCTTT. The full variable domain, rest sourced from reference TRBV13 and TRBJ1-1, is AAGVIQSPRHLIKEKRETATLKCYPIPRHDTVYWYQQGPGQDPQFLISFYEKMQSDKGSIPDRFSAQQFSDYHSELNMSSLELGDSALYFCASSLVLKGEKAFFGQGTRLTVV.

J is TRBJ1-1 and V is TRBV3-1, with D perhaps TRBD1 (6 bases). V gave up 4 bases and J gave up 5 bases, with 14 bases separating them. This CDR3 has 14 residues. The germline V gene encodes CDR1 LGHDT and CDR2 YNNKEL (reference sequence). CDR3 sequence (DNA): TGTGCCAGCAGCCCCGCCAGGGGTGGGACTGAAGCTTTCTTT. Its protein product is CASSPARGGTEAFF.

Many counts were recorded for this clonotype. The rearrangement links TRBV20-1 to TRBJ2-4; 8 bases are shared with TRBD1. V shed 6 bases, J shed 1 base, and the junction held 11 bases outside the gene matches. The germline CDR1 and CDR2 sequences are DFQATT and SNEGSKA (reference sequence). This CDR3 comprises 16 residues. The DNA of the CDR3 is TGCAGTGCCAGTGGACAGGGAAGATTGGCCAAAAACATTCAGTACTTC. Translation: CSASGQGRLAKNIQYF.

This clonotype was detected a few times. The chain's CDR3 is CASSRGTSGNAQFF. The CDR3 DNA sequence: TGTGCCAGCAGCCGCGGGACTAGCGGAAACGCACAGTTCTTC. The rearrangement uses TRBV2 and TRBJ2-1; the match to TRBD2 covers 11 bases. The CDR3 extends over 14 amino acids. V gave up 6 bases and J gave up 13 bases; unmatched junction bases: 11. The germline V gene encodes CDR1 SNHLY and CDR2 FYNNEI.

This clonotype has just one count. The chain joins TRBV20-1 to TRBJ1-2; D not certain. The CDR3 consists of 14 residues. V was clipped by 0 bases and J by 6 bases, with 14 bases between them. Germline V gene data show CDR1 as DFQATT and CDR2 as SNEGSKA (reference sequence). Written as DNA, the CDR3 is TGCAGTGCTAGAGAGGCACCAAGAGCTAATGGCTACACCTTC. Protein sequence: CSAREAPRANGYTF.

CDR3 in DNA: TGTGCCAGCAGCTTGGGCACGGGAAGCAACACTGAAGCTTTCTTT. Encoded protein: CASSLGTGSNTEAFF. The chain couples TRBV5-5 to TRBJ1-1, with no clear D. Germline V lookup: CDR1 SGHKS, CDR2 YYEKEE (reference sequence). Trimming took 0 bases from V and 2 from J, leaving 11 bases between them. The CDR3 length is 15 residues.

A single count supports this clonotype. V is TRBV7-2 and J is TRBJ2-3; D is unresolved. Trimming shortened V by 4 bases and J by 5 bases, and 13 bases separated the two germline ends. The CDR3 has 14 amino acids. Germline V lookup: CDR1 SGHTA, CDR2 FQGNSA. Here the CDR3 DNA reads TGTGCCAGCAGCTCTCGGACCGGCCAAGATACGCAGTATTTT. Translation: CASSSRTGQDTQYF.

This clonotype was seen at least ten times. The rearrangement uses TRBV4-1 and TRBJ2-1, with TRBD2 identical over 10 bases. V lost 4 bases to trimming and J lost 1 base; unmatched junction nucleotides: 4. Germline CDR1 MGHRA, CDR2 YSYEKL. The CDR3 has 16 residues. CDR3 sequence: CASSRTSGESYNEQFF. The CDR3 coding sequence is TGCGCCAGCAGCCGCACTAGCGGGGAGTCCTACAATGAGCAGTTCTTC.

In this sample, this clonotype turned up a few times. The chain carries TRBV6-1 and TRBJ2-7; no clear D gene. The CDR3 is 15 residues long. V was clipped by 4 bases and J by 4 bases, with 17 bases between them. Germline loops: CDR1 MNHNS, CDR2 SASEGT. CDR3 coding DNA: TGTGCCAGCAGTGCTACCCCCCTAGTTGGGTACGAGCAGTACTTC. It translates to CASSATPLVGYEQYF.

This clonotype was found many times. The V gene is TRBV12-3 or TRBV12-4, the J gene TRBJ2-6, with 9 bases lining up with TRBD1. The CDR3 is 11 residues long. J lost 18 bases, V lost 3 bases, and 3 bases had no gene match. CDR3 nucleotide sequence: TGTGCCAGCAGTTTTGGGGACAGGGAGACTTTC. This translates into CASSFGDRETF.

The V and J genes are TRBV7-2 and TRBJ2-1; D is possibly TRBD2 (6 bases). The CDR3 loop spans 16 amino acids. The ends were cut back, 2 bases at V and 9 bases at J, with 20 bases in the middle. Looked up from germline, CDR1 is SGHTA and CDR2 is FQGNSA. The CDR3 here is CASSLWRGAPSGEQFF. In DNA form, the CDR3 reads TGTGCCAGCAGCTTATGGCGGGGCGCCCCCAGTGGTGAGCAGTTCTTC.

Points on this clonotype: A much more abundant neighbour one base away suggests this may be a read error. The gene calls are TRBV6-2 or TRBV6-3 and TRBJ2-7; 9 nucleotides agree with TRBD1. Unmatched junction bases numbered 8, after V lost 2 bases and J lost 6 bases. Germline CDR1 and CDR2: MNHEY and SVGEGT. The CDR3 loop spans 15 amino acids. CDR3 DNA: TGTGCCAGCAGTTACGGCGGGACAGGGCCCAGCGAGCAGTACTTC. Protein product: CASSYGGTGPSEQYF.

This clonotype was detected many times. The CDR3 here is CASSQVENEQFF. The CDR3 DNA reads TGTGCCAGCAGCCAAGTAGAGAATGAGCAGTTCTTC. This chain links TRBV3-1 with TRBJ2-1, with D unclear. Per the germline V gene, CDR1 is LGHDT and CDR2 is YNNKEL (reference sequence). The ends were cut back, 1 base at V and 7 bases at J, with 5 bases in the middle. The CDR3 extends over 12 amino acids.

This clonotype was recorded many times. This rearrangement joins TRBV7-2 to TRBJ2-1; 8 nucleotides align to TRBD2. V shed 5 bases and J 6 bases; nucleotides not matched to a gene: 9. Germline-derived CDR1 and CDR2 are SGHTA and FQGNSA. The CDR3 spans 15 residues. The CDR3 reads CASSLQPGTSNEQFF. In DNA form, the CDR3 reads TGTGCCAGCAGCCTACAACCCGGGACTAGCAATGAGCAGTTCTTC.

In regard to this clonotype: A much larger clone differs from this one at a single base, so this may be a read error. The rearrangement links TRBV2 to TRBJ2-5; 9 bases map to TRBD1. J gave up 11 bases and V 3 bases, and 13 bases lay outside the gene matches. Germline CDR1 SNHLY, CDR2 FYNNEI. This CDR3 contains 15 residues. This CDR3 reads CASSDGQGSHNEQYF. In DNA form, the CDR3 reads TGTGCCAGCAGTGACGGACAGGGGTCCCACAATGAGCAGTACTTC.